The present T cell receptor beta chain was sequenced within a study of early T cells in non-severe SARS-CoV-2 infection. Using its own MiXCR run on the 5' RACE reads, TCRdb lists one record per CDR3 protein. The sample lists some 91,000 distinct CDR3 sequences, roughly 9.6% occurring once. Sequenced material: whole blood, taken at baseline. The TCR sequence derives from an adult who was a healthcare worker with PCR-confirmed SARS-CoV-2 infection or an uninfected control (not recorded which).

The DNA of the CDR3 is TGTGCCAGTAGCGGACAGACCCTGAACACTGAAGCTTTCTTT. This translates into CASSGQTLNTEAFF. V gene TRBV19 combines with J gene TRBJ1-1; tentatively, D is TRBD1 (6 bases). This CDR3 region has 14 residues. V was clipped by 6 bases and J by 0 bases, with 11 bases between them. Germline CDR1 reads LNHDA; CDR2 reads SQIVND (reference sequence).